Listed below are T cell receptor beta chains from one sample, sequenced in a study of CD8 T cells in Susac syndrome. TCRdb processed the immunoSEQ multiplex PCR reads anew with MiXCR; each CDR3 protein has one entry. Altogether about 52,000 distinct CDR3 sequences are present, around 93% being singletons, with the ten largest covering roughly 0.5%. Input material: CD8+ T cells from PBMCs. The receptors derive from a human donor with multiple sclerosis. Each CDR3 is given with its conserved first and last residue. The D gene is left open where the match is weak. The size field is filled for only some rows; it gives once, few, many or a size class.

J gene | clone size | V gene | D gene | CDR3 DNA | CDR3 protein
TRBJ2-1 | NA | TRBV7-7 | TRBD2 | TGTGCCAGCAGCGCACTAGCGGGGGGCATCAATGAGCAGTTCTTC | CASSALAGGINEQFF
TRBJ2-1 | NA | TRBV11-1 | NA | TGTGCCAGCAGCTTAGAACGAAATGAGCAGTTCTTC | CASSLERNEQFF
TRBJ1-2 | NA | TRBV20-1 | NA | TGCAGTGCTAGTGATACAGGGAACTATGGCTACACCTTC | CSASDTGNYGYTF
TRBJ2-7 | NA | TRBV28 | TRBD1 | TGTGCCAGCACTGGGGACAGGGACTACGAGCAGTACTTC | CASTGDRDYEQYF
TRBJ1-5 | NA | TRBV27 | TRBD1 | TGTGCCAGCAGTGACAGGGGTTACCAGCCCCAGCATTTT | CASSDRGYQPQHF
TRBJ2-7 | NA | TRBV11-2 | TRBD1 | TGTGCCAGCAGTTACAGGGGTGGGCCGTCATTCTCCTACGAGCAGTACTTC | CASSYRGGPSFSYEQYF
TRBJ2-7 | few | TRBV27 | NA | TGTGCCAGCAGTTTATCTAGCGGCAGTTACTACGAGCAGTACTTC | CASSLSSGSYYEQYF
TRBJ1-1 | NA | TRBV25-1 | NA | TGTGCCAGCACTTTTAACACTGAAGCTTTCTTT | CASTFNTEAFF
TRBJ1-3 | NA | TRBV9 | TRBD1 | TGTGCCAGCAGCGTAGCCGGGACAGGGTTAGGAAACACCATATATTTT | CASSVAGTGLGNTIYF
TRBJ2-1 | NA | TRBV6-5 | TRBD2 | TGTGCCAGCAGTTACTCGGGGCGGGGGGAGCAGTTCTTC | CASSYSGRGEQFF
TRBJ1-3 | NA | TRBV2 | NA | TGTGCCAGCAGTGGTTGGGGGTCTGGAAACACCATATATTTT | CASSGWGSGNTIYF
TRBJ2-1 | NA | TRBV7-9 | NA | TGTGCCAGCAGCTCAACACATGAGGGGCCATCCTACAATGAGCAGTTCTTC | CASSSTHEGPSYNEQFF
TRBJ1-1 | NA | TRBV7-6 | TRBD1 | TGTGCCAGCAGCTTACCAGGGGGGGGTGAAGCTTTCTTT | CASSLPGGGEAFF
TRBJ2-3 | NA | TRBV9 | TRBD2 | TGTGCCAGCAGCGTCCGTAGCGGGGGGGCCTCAGATACGCAGTATTTT | CASSVRSGGASDTQYF
TRBJ2-1 | NA | TRBV19 | NA | TGTGCCAGTAGTTCCTACTTCCCCTCCTACAATGAGCAGTTCTTC | CASSSYFPSYNEQFF
TRBJ1-2 | NA | TRBV10-3 | NA | TGTGCCATCAGGGCCGGGACTCTAGACTCCGGCTACACCTTC | CAIRAGTLDSGYTF
TRBJ1-1 | NA | TRBV6-2/TRBV6-3 | NA | TGTGCCAGCAGCCCCATATTCAGGGTCTCTGAAGCTTTCTTT | CASSPIFRVSEAFF
TRBJ2-5 | NA | TRBV13 | TRBD2 | TGTGCCAGCAGCTGGACTAGCGGGGGCTTGGAGACCCAGTACTTC | CASSWTSGGLETQYF
TRBJ2-7 | NA | TRBV4-1 | NA | TGCGCCAGCAGCGCCCAGGGGAGTGCCTACGAGCAGTACTTC | CASSAQGSAYEQYF
TRBJ2-7 | NA | TRBV7-2 | NA | TGTGCCAGCAGCTTGTTCTCATCCTACGAGCAGTACTTC | CASSLFSSYEQYF
TRBJ2-2 | NA | TRBV15 | NA | TGTGCCACCAGCAGTTTAGGGGGTGACTGGAACACCGGGGAGCTGTTTTTT | CATSSLGGDWNTGELFF
TRBJ2-5 | NA | TRBV10-3 | NA | TGTGCCATCAGTGACCGACAGGCTGTGTACTTC | CAISDRQAVYF
TRBJ2-6 | NA | TRBV2 | NA | TGTGCCAGCACCGTGGGGGACTTTTCATCTGGGGCCAACGTCCTGACTTTC | CASTVGDFSSGANVLTF
TRBJ2-5 | NA | TRBV12-3/TRBV12-4 | NA | TGTGCCAGCAGCCCCGGGACGGACGACGAAGAGACCCAGTACTTC | CASSPGTDDEETQYF
TRBJ2-3 | NA | TRBV29-1 | NA | TGCAGCACCTCTAGCCCCAACACAGATACGCAGTATTTT | CSTSSPNTDTQYF
TRBJ2-3 | NA | TRBV28 | TRBD2 | TGTGCCAGCAGTTTCCTAGCGGGGGGCTCTAGCACAGATACGCAGTATTTT | CASSFLAGGSSTDTQYF
TRBJ1-3 | NA | TRBV6-5 | NA | TGTGCCAGCAGCCTCAGCCCCTACTCTGGAAACACCATATATTTT | CASSLSPYSGNTIYF
TRBJ1-2 | NA | TRBV20-1 | NA | TGCAGTGCTAAGACCTCCGGGACAAGGGGGAACTATGGCTACACCTTC | CSAKTSGTRGNYGYTF
TRBJ2-1 | NA | TRBV5-1 | TRBD1 | TGCGCCAGCAGCTTGCATATACAGGGGCTCTACAATGAGCAGTTCTTC | CASSLHIQGLYNEQFF
TRBJ2-7 | NA | TRBV11-2 | NA | TGTGCCAGCAGCTTAAGAGAGCGCTACGAGCAGTACTTC | CASSLRERYEQYF
TRBJ1-3 | NA | TRBV7-2 | NA | TGTGCCAGCAGCTTATTGGGACTAATCTCTGAAAACACCATATATTTT | CASSLLGLISENTIYF
TRBJ2-7 | NA | TRBV15 | NA | TGTGCCACCAGCAGAGACGGGTCCAGTACCTACGAGCAGTACTTC | CATSRDGSSTYEQYF
TRBJ2-7 | NA | TRBV27 | TRBD1 | TGTGCCAGCAGCCAAGGGACAGGGGGCATTTACGAGCAGTACTTC | CASSQGTGGIYEQYF
TRBJ2-2 | NA | TRBV2 | NA | TGTGCCAGCAGTGACAGTTATACCGGGGAGCTGTTTTTT | CASSDSYTGELFF
TRBJ2-7 | few | TRBV6-2/TRBV6-3 | NA | TGTGCCAGCAGTGCGGGACCCTCCTACGAGCAGTACTTC | CASSAGPSYEQYF
TRBJ2-2 | once | TRBV2 | NA | TGTGCCAGCAGTGGGGACACGACAAAGGTTTACACCGGGGAGCTGTTTTTT | CASSGDTTKVYTGELFF
TRBJ1-2 | NA | TRBV15 | NA | TGTGCCACCAGCAGAGATAGGGACGGATTAAGGCCTGGCTACACCTTC | CATSRDRDGLRPGYTF
TRBJ2-7 | once | TRBV6-1 | NA | TGTGCCAGCAGTCGACCGACCGTAAGGAGAGTAGACGAGCAGTACTTC | CASSRPTVRRVDEQYF
TRBJ2-5 | NA | TRBV15 | TRBD1 | TGTGCCACCAGCATCGACAGGGGGCGCGGGGAGACCCAGTACTTC | CATSIDRGRGETQYF
TRBJ1-1 | few | TRBV4-1 | TRBD1 | TGCGCCAGCAGTCTCCGACAGGGGGCGGGAAACACTGAAGCTTTCTTT | CASSLRQGAGNTEAFF
TRBJ2-1 | NA | TRBV29-1 | NA | TGCAGCGGGCTAGGAGTACCTACAATTACCTACAATGAGCAGTTCTTC | CSGLGVPTITYNEQFF
TRBJ1-2 | NA | TRBV11-2 | NA | TGTGCCAGCAGCTTAGACGTGGGCGACTATGGCTACACCTTC | CASSLDVGDYGYTF
TRBJ2-1 | NA | TRBV7-8 | NA | TGTGCCAGCAGCTTTCCAGGAATCTCCTACAATGAGCAGTTCTTC | CASSFPGISYNEQFF
TRBJ1-2 | once | TRBV4-3 | TRBD1 | TGCGCCAGCAGCCAAGATCAAGGGACAGCTTATGGCTACACCTTC | CASSQDQGTAYGYTF
TRBJ2-2 | NA | TRBV10-2 | NA | TGCGCCAGCAGTGAGTCAGGACAGCGCGCGAACACCGGGGAGCTGTTTTTT | CASSESGQRANTGELFF
TRBJ1-4 | NA | TRBV7-9 | TRBD1 | TGTGCCAGCAGCCCGTCGGGACAGGGGAGGCCTAATGAAAAACTGTTTTTT | CASSPSGQGRPNEKLFF
TRBJ1-2 | few | TRBV6-2/TRBV6-3 | NA | TGTGCCAGCAGTTACATTCGGGGCTACTATGGCTACACCTTC | CASSYIRGYYGYTF
TRBJ1-1 | once | TRBV3-1 | TRBD1 | TGTGCCAGCAGCCCCTGGACAGGGGGCCTCCTAGGCCCAAACACTGAAGCTTTCTTT | CASSPWTGGLLGPNTEAFF
TRBJ2-3 | NA | TRBV15 | NA | TGTGCCACCAGCAGAGAAAAAGGGAGGGGCAGGGGGCTCGCAGATACGCAGTATTTT | CATSREKGRGRGLADTQYF
TRBJ2-4 | NA | TRBV15 | TRBD2 | TGTGCCACCAGCATCCTCGGGGGGGACACATCTAGGGCCATTCAGTACTTC | CATSILGGDTSRAIQYF